The 28 T cell receptor beta chains presented below share a single source sample, sequenced in a study of cytomegalovirus exposure and HLA in healthy donors. Vbeta (60) and Jbeta (13) primers were used in the PCR. The repertoire was sequenced with immunoSEQ multiplex PCR; TCRdb's copy has only in-frame clones and lacks some. In total, the table holds about 96,000 clones. The specimen sequenced was PBMCs. These receptors were obtained from a woman younger than 45 in good health and CMV-seronegative.

This chain joins TRBV15 and TRBJ2-7; perhaps TRBD2 as D (6 bases). With 1 base removed from V and 4 bases from J, the gap between germline ends came to 8 bases. Germline CDR1 and CDR2: LNHNV and YYDKDF (reference sequence). CDR3 length: 13 residues. CDR3 region: CATSRAGRYEQYF. DNA for the CDR3: TGTGCCACCAGCAGAGCAGGGAGGTACGAGCAGTACTTC.

This chain connects TRBV19 to TRBJ1-2; D gene uncertain. The CDR3 totals 14 residues. V was pared by 3 bases and J by 3 bases, with 11 bases between. Germline V gives CDR1 LNHDA, CDR2 SQIVND (reference sequence). The CDR3 sequence: CASSMGQRDYGYTF. CDR3 nucleotide sequence: TGTGCCAGTAGTATGGGTCAGCGCGACTATGGCTACACCTTC. Drawing the rest from reference TRBV19 and TRBJ1-2, the complete variable domain is DGGITQSPKYLFRKEGQNVTLSCEQNLNHDAMYWYRQDPGQGLRLIYYSQIVNDFQKGDIAEGYSVSREKKESFPLTVTSAQKNPTAFYLCASSMGQRDYGYTFGSGTRLTVV.

The V and J genes are TRBV4-2 and TRBJ2-7; D may be TRBD2 (5 bases). The CDR3 is made up of 15 amino acids. The V end lost 0 bases, the J end lost 6 bases, and 15 bases lay between the germline ends. The germline V gene encodes CDR1 LGHNA and CDR2 YNFKEQ. The CDR3 nucleotides are TGTGCCAGCAGCCAAGATTCTATCCAGCGGTCCGAGCAGTACTTC. Its translation: CASSQDSIQRSEQYF.

V and J are TRBV6-6 and TRBJ1-5; 9 bases are a match to TRBD1. Germline CDR1 reads MNHNY; CDR2 reads SVGAGI (reference sequence). The CDR3 sequence is 14 residues long. The V segment lost 9 bases and the J segment 6 bases; nucleotides outside the gene matches: 9. CDR3 DNA sequence: TGTGCCAGTGAAGACAGGGGGGGCCTTCAGCCCCAGCATTTT. Its protein is CASEDRGGLQPQHF.

The V gene is TRBV5-5, the J gene TRBJ1-6, with D maybe TRBD1 (5 bases). Between the trimmed V and J ends, which lost 3 bases and 6 bases, there was a span of 10 bases. Germline CDR1 is SGHKS and CDR2 is YYEKEE (reference sequence). The CDR3 extends over 14 amino acids. The CDR3 sequence is CASSSQGINSPLHF. CDR3 in DNA: TGTGCCAGCAGCTCCCAGGGTATTAATTCACCCCTCCACTTT.

The chain uses TRBV4-2 and TRBJ2-5; D ambiguous. V lost 4 bases, J lost 3 bases, and 15 bases lay in between. The CDR3 is 15 amino acids. CDR1 LGHNA and CDR2 YNFKEQ come from the germline V gene. The CDR3 here is CASSPHPRSEETQYF. Here the CDR3 DNA reads TGTGCCAGCAGCCCCCATCCCCGGAGCGAAGAGACCCAGTACTTC.

The V call is TRBV19, the J call TRBJ1-1; 10 nucleotides line up with TRBD1. Germline V gene sequence: CDR1 LNHDA, CDR2 SQIVND (reference sequence). V was clipped by 8 bases and J by 5 bases; unmatched bases: 5. This CDR3 is 13 amino acids long. The CDR3 protein is CASSGQGTTEAFF. CDR3 coding DNA: TGTGCCAGTTCGGGACAGGGGACGACTGAAGCTTTCTTT.

The CDR3 nucleotides read TGTGCCAGCAGCTTAGGAAACAGGGTGACCGAGCAGTACTTC. It encodes CASSLGNRVTEQYF. The V call is TRBV11-3, the J call TRBJ2-7; the D gene is possibly TRBD1 (6 bases). The germline V and J ends were trimmed by 1 base and 6 bases, with 13 bases remaining between them. The CDR3 runs to 14 residues. Germline values: CDR1 SGHNT, CDR2 YENEEA.

This rearrangement joins TRBV11-3 to TRBJ2-3; D may be TRBD1 (6 bases). Germline lookup yields CDR1 SGHNT and CDR2 YENEEA. The CDR3 runs 16 residues. Trimming took 4 bases from V and 0 from J, leaving 14 bases between them. The CDR3 DNA reads as TGTGCCAGCAGCTCGCCTCAGGGGCTCAGCACAGATACGCAGTATTTT. It translates to CASSSPQGLSTDTQYF.

V gene TRBV18 combines with J gene TRBJ1-3; D is perhaps TRBD1 (5 bases). Germline assignment: CDR1 KGHSH and CDR2 LQKENI. The CDR3 runs 16 residues. The V end was cut by 2 bases, the J end by 1 base, with 12 bases between. CDR3 DNA: TGTGCCAGCTCACCAGGAAAAAGGGGATCTGGAAACACCATATATTTT. Amino acid sequence: CASSPGKRGSGNTIYF. The full variable domain, with the rest looked up from reference TRBV18 and TRBJ1-3, is NAGVMQNPRHLVRRRGQEARLRCSPMKGHSHVYWYRQLPEEGLKFMVYLQKENIIDESGMPKERFSAEFPKEGPSILRIQQVVRGDSAAYFCASSPGKRGSGNTIYFGEGSWLTVV.

The V gene is TRBV4-1, the J gene TRBJ2-1, with 10 bases identical to TRBD1. V trimming: 4 bases; J trimming: 5 bases; junction bases outside the gene matches: 11. From germline, CDR1 is MGHRA and CDR2 YSYEKL. The CDR3 totals 17 residues. The CDR3 DNA follows: TGCGCCAGCAGCCGGGTTCACCGGGACAGGGGTCACAATGAGCAGTTCTTC. Residues: CASSRVHRDRGHNEQFF.

The chain joins TRBV5-1 to TRBJ2-3; 15 bases are shared with TRBD2. Germline values: CDR1 SGHRS, CDR2 YFSETQ. V gave up 3 bases and J gave up 4 bases; unmatched junction bases: 9. The CDR3 consists of 18 residues. DNA of the CDR3: TGCGCCAGCAGCTCCGGGGGACTAGCGGGAGGCCGGCCAGATACGCAGTATTTT. Protein sequence: CASSSGGLAGGRPDTQYF.

The genes are TRBV7-9 and TRBJ1-2, with a tentative D call TRBD1 (6 bases). Germline CDR1 and CDR2: SEHNR and FQNEAQ (reference sequence). The CDR3 contains 15 residues. V gave up 3 bases and J gave up 2 bases, with 13 bases separating them. CDR3 residues: CASSFSTGPNYGYTF. Written as DNA, the CDR3 is TGTGCCAGCAGCTTTTCGACAGGCCCCAACTATGGCTACACCTTC.

J is TRBJ2-7 and V is TRBV5-6, with 9 positions matching TRBD2. The V gene end was trimmed by 0 bases and the J gene end by 2 bases; junction bases not matched to a gene: 3. This CDR3 region has 15 residues. Germline CDR1 SGHDT, CDR2 YYEEEE. CDR3 region: CASSLGAGGPYEQYF. As DNA, the CDR3 is TGTGCCAGCAGCTTGGGAGCGGGGGGACCCTACGAGCAGTACTTC.

The rearrangement uses TRBV29-1 and TRBJ1-2, with TRBD1 identical over 7 bases. J gave up 7 bases and V 4 bases, and 12 bases lay outside the gene matches. The germline V gene has CDR1 SQVTM and CDR2 ANQGSEA. The CDR3 covers 14 residues. Here the CDR3 DNA reads TGCAGCGTTGCAGGCCCCGACAGGGAGGTTGGCTACACCTTC. This translates into CSVAGPDREVGYTF.

The V gene is TRBV5-1, the J gene TRBJ1-2, with D unclear. V was shortened by 0 bases and J by 5 bases, with 14 bases between the two germline ends. The CDR3 extends over 15 amino acids. Germline values: CDR1 SGHRS, CDR2 YFSETQ. The CDR3, as DNA: TGCGCCAGCAGCTTGGGGGGTACGGGATTTTATGGCTACACCTTC. This codes for CASSLGGTGFYGYTF.

This chain uses TRBV27 with TRBJ1-6, with D uncertain. Germline V gene data show CDR1 as MNHEY and CDR2 as SMNVEV (reference sequence). V lost 4 bases to trimming and J lost 7 bases, with 14 bases between them. The CDR3 sequence is 15 residues long. The CDR3 nucleotides are TGTGCCAGCAGTTCCCCCCGGGTACGCAATTCACCCCTCCACTTT. Encoded protein: CASSSPRVRNSPLHF.

V gene TRBV20-1 combines with J gene TRBJ2-7; a weak D match, TRBD1 (5 bases). V lost 4 bases, J lost 3 bases, and 7 bases lay in between. CDR3 length: 11 residues. Per germline, CDR1 DFQATT and CDR2 SNEGSKA (reference sequence). DNA of the CDR3: TGCAGTGCTACGACAGACTACGAGCAGTACTTC. This translates into CSATTDYEQYF.

This chain joins TRBV10-3 and TRBJ1-1; TRBD1 matches at 7 bases. With 6 bases clipped from V and 7 bases from J, the junction kept 5 bases outside the gene matches. CDR3 length: 12 amino acids. Germline loops: CDR1 ENHRY, CDR2 SYGVKD. The CDR3: CAISSGTDEAFF. CDR3 nucleotide sequence: TGTGCCATCAGCTCCGGGACAGATGAAGCTTTCTTT.

The CDR3: CASSLANSGANVLTF. The CDR3 nucleotides are TGTGCCAGCAGCTTGGCAAACTCTGGGGCCAACGTCCTGACTTTC. The chain recombines TRBV5-6 with TRBJ2-6; unclear D gene. Trimming left V 0 bases short and J 0 bases short, with 4 bases between. CDR1 and CDR2 (germline): SGHDT, YYEEEE. The CDR3 runs to 15 residues.

This chain links TRBV6-1 with TRBJ1-2, with no clear D. There are 15 residues in the CDR3. CDR1 and CDR2 (germline): MNHNS, SASEGT. V lost 1 base to trimming and J lost 5 bases, with 14 bases between them. The CDR3 DNA reads as TGTGCCAGCAGTGAAGGGGCCTCCCCGGTATATGGCTACACCTTC. This encodes CASSEGASPVYGYTF.

V and J are TRBV2 and TRBJ1-5; D perhaps matches TRBD1 (5 bases). V shed 4 bases and J shed 2 bases, with 12 bases lying between them. Germline V gene data show CDR1 as SNHLY and CDR2 as FYNNEI. The CDR3 spans 15 residues. For the CDR3, the DNA is TGTGCCAGCAGTGTGGGGGGAAGCGGCAATCAGCCCCAGCATTTT. Its translation: CASSVGGSGNQPQHF.

This chain connects TRBV9 to TRBJ1-4, with D perhaps matching TRBD1 (5 bases). Trimming cost V 4 bases and J 5 bases, with 12 bases left between them. Germline V CDR1 and CDR2: SGDLS, YYNGEE. The CDR3 is 14 amino acids. The CDR3 here is CASSPGGGNEKLFF. The CDR3 DNA reads as TGTGCCAGCAGCCCAGGCGGGGGGAATGAAAAACTGTTTTTT.

The chain recombines TRBV4-1 with TRBJ2-1, with D perhaps matching TRBD1 (5 bases). This CDR3 is 15 amino acids long. Between the trimmed V and J ends, which lost 1 base and 9 bases, there was a span of 16 bases. Per the germline V gene, CDR1 is MGHRA and CDR2 is YSYEKL. The CDR3 reads CASSQVNTVQGEQFF. CDR3 coding DNA: TGCGCCAGCAGCCAAGTAAATACGGTTCAGGGTGAGCAGTTCTTC.

J is TRBJ2-7 and V is TRBV7-2; D possibly corresponds to TRBD2 (6 bases). This CDR3 is 14 amino acids long. V lost 7 bases and J lost 5, with 18 bases in between. Germline V gene lookup returns CDR1 SGHTA and CDR2 FQGNSA. The CDR3 sequence: CASKETGLLHEQYF. CDR3 DNA: TGTGCCAGCAAAGAGACGGGACTTCTCCACGAGCAGTACTTC.

The rearrangement uses TRBV19 and TRBJ1-1; D not certain. CDR1 and CDR2 from the germline V gene are LNHDA and SQIVND (reference sequence). This CDR3 contains 14 residues. Trimming left V 3 bases short and J 2 bases short, with 10 bases between. CDR3 region: CASSISGYNTEAFF. The CDR3 DNA is TGTGCCAGTAGTATCTCCGGGTATAACACTGAAGCTTTCTTT.

The chain uses TRBV2 and TRBJ1-1, with unresolved D. V dropped 3 bases and J dropped 4 bases, with 12 bases sitting between them. The CDR3 is 14 amino acids. The germline gives CDR1 SNHLY, CDR2 FYNNEI. The CDR3 protein is CASSEEGAGTEAFF. The CDR3 DNA is TGTGCCAGCAGTGAGGAAGGCGCGGGCACTGAAGCTTTCTTT.

CDR3 in amino acids: CASSQNEGHDYGYTF. CDR3 nucleotides: TGCGCCAGCAGCCAGAACGAGGGACACGACTATGGCTACACCTTC. The chain recombines TRBV4-1 with TRBJ1-2; possibly TRBD1 for D (6 bases). CDR3 length equals 15 residues. V lost 3 bases, J lost 3 bases, and 14 bases lay in between. Germline CDR1 reads MGHRA; CDR2 reads YSYEKL.